The sequence of this T cell receptor beta chain was determined in a study of beta chain features in type 1 diabetes. Expressed TCRB transcripts were sequenced because the entire RNA isolate underwent reverse transcription. The table came from immunoSEQ multiplex PCR; TCRdb's copy has only in-frame clones and leaves some out. This sample has 240,000 or so clones; more than 65% occur once, and the top ten carry about 0.05%. The CDR3 totals 11 residues. V was clipped by 4 bases and J by 6 bases, with 9 bases between them. The V gene's germline CDR1 is GTSNPN and CDR2 SVGIG (reference sequence). Details on this clone: Its antigen is unidentified.

Sorted CD4+ subsets: naive, central memory, regulatory, stem cell-like memory (CD45RO/CCR7/CD25/CD127/CD95/CD27 panel). Study-level points and caveats: For type 1 diabetes patients, VDJ junctions showed fewer insertions and more deletions. The study notes PCR might favor shorter templates equally in patients and controls.

The sequence was obtained from a man in his thirties or forties in good health. The rearrangement links TRBV30 to TRBJ1-2; D not certain. Sequencing used naive CD4+ T cells from blood. The CDR3 DNA sequence: TGTGCCTGGAATAGGAGGGATGGCTACACCTTC. Translation: CAWNRRDGYTF. Based on the CDR3 plus reference TRBV30 and TRBJ1-2, the full variable domain is SQTIHQWPATLVQPVGSPLSLECTVEGTSNPNLYWYRQAAGRGLQLLFYSVGIGQISSEVPQNLSASRPQDRQFILSSKKLLLSDSGFYLCAWNRRDGYTFGSGTRLTVV.